What follows describes a single T cell receptor beta chain. The data stem from a study of CD8 T cells in Susac syndrome. The CDR3 spans 14 residues. Trimming took 5 bases from V and 7 from J; bases not matched to a gene: 10. The germline CDR1 and CDR2 sequences are SNHLY and FYNNEI. An amount of RNA that ranged from about 0.45 to 1 ug was reverse transcribed with random hexamers. Amplification of TCR beta CDR3 spanned 54 Vbeta and 13 Jbeta via immunoSEQ multiplex PCR. TCRdb called the immunoSEQ multiplex PCR reads again in MiXCR, with one record for every CDR3 protein. This table has about 210,000 distinct CDR3 sequences, more than 85% appearing once.

The TCR comes from a human donor with multiple sclerosis. The source material was CD4+ T cells from PBMCs. V gene TRBV2 combines with J gene TRBJ1-2; 7 bases agree with TRBD1. The CDR3 bases are TGTGCCAGCAGTCAGGACAGGACCCCTGCTGGCTACACCTTC. Encoded protein: CASSQDRTPAGYTF.